The clone carrying this TCR beta chain was counted many times. Its antigen is undetermined. The source material, RNA transcripts, was used to amplify TCR beta CDR3 regions. Initially, a first-round RT-PCR of the TCR CDR3 employed the HTBI primer set. One entry per CDR3 protein results from TCRdb running MiXCR on the multiplex PCR reads. The repertoire holds approximately 740,000 distinct CDR3 sequences, with 14% as singletons. The data are from a study of T cells in Graves' hyperthyroidism and ophthalmopathy. Points from the study as a whole: Within blood appeared most thyroid clonotypes that had expanded above 0.001. Ophthalmopathy, which appeared later, was predicted by the model a median roughly 6.4 months before onset.

Newly diagnosed patients aged 18 to 65 had hyperthyroidism of under 2 months' duration. Over 8 ml fresh peripheral blood yielded the PBMCs. The CDR3 length is 15 residues. Germline assignment: CDR1 SGHAT and CDR2 FQNNGV. V was cut by 6 bases and J by 5 bases, with 17 bases left in between. Material: blood. The J gene is TRBJ2-1, the V gene TRBV11-2; TRBD2 is a possible D gene (5 bases). This TCR was recovered from a woman aged 18 to 35 with Graves' hyperthyroidism. CDR3 in DNA: TGTGCCAGCAGGCTTGGGAGTCCGACCCACAATGAGCAGTTCTTC. The encoded protein is CASRLGSPTHNEQFF.